This T cell receptor (beta chain) was obtained from a study of breast tumors, draining lymph nodes, adjacent tissues. Study findings and constraints: The lymph node origin of tumor T cells was framed as consistent with a hypothesis, not demonstrated.

This clonotype was counted only a few times. Antigen: not known. A read error may explain this, as a much larger clone is one base away. MiXCR, applied by TCRdb to the multiplex PCR reads, yields one record per CDR3 protein. Of under 350,000 distinct CDR3 sequences in the sample, roughly 31% were seen once. The CDR3 is 14 residues long. Axillary draining lymph nodes of breast cancer patients supplied the node samples. The clonotype was recovered from a female donor with breast cancer. Some clones in this sample may be carry-over from other donors' samples. The chain uses TRBV12-3 or TRBV12-4 and TRBJ2-1; D is unresolved. The specimen sequenced was axillary lymph node tissue. DNA for the CDR3: TGTGCCAGCAGTTTCGGTAGGTCCTACAATGAGCAGCTCTTC. It is translated as CASSFGRSYNEQLF.